The clone carrying this T cell receptor beta chain was seen a few times. Its antigen is currently unknown. These data originate in a study of blood T cells in healthy people across ages. Findings of the study overall: Unsorted PBMCs prevented conclusive naive versus antigen-experienced comparison.

For the second PCR, which ran for roughly 7 to 11 cycles, a sample-barcoded 5' primer and a J-beta primer mix were used. MiXCR was run by TCRdb on the 5' RACE reads, yielding one entry per CDR3 protein. The data show approximately 690,000 distinct CDR3 sequences, with about 43% seen just once and approximately 29% held by the top ten. This CDR3 comprises 16 residues. Germline assignment: CDR1 DFQATT and CDR2 SNEGSKA (reference sequence). The sequencing sample was made of blood. The V call is TRBV20-1, the J call TRBJ2-1; TRBD1 might be the D (6 bases). The receptor was derived from a man older than 75 in good health. CDR3 nucleotide sequence: TGCAGAGCCGAAGGAGCAGGGGCCAGCACCTACAATGAGCAGTTCTTC. It translates to CRAEGAGASTYNEQFF.